The following is a TCR beta chain sequence with its context. Its antigen target is currently unknown. The sample holds no much larger clone one base away, and base qualities are not on file. The label giving this sample's time point can be read as: baseline before oral tofacitinib. Lesional scalp punch biopsies and peripheral blood were collected from alopecia areata patients. After PBMCs were isolated by density centrifugation and stained for CD3, CD4 and CD8, a FACSAria was used to sort CD4+ and CD8+ T cells. The CDR3 contains 12 residues, cysteine and phenylalanine counted. Left in the record is the CDR3 DNA by itself, 36 bases read in frame from the first base. Per the germline V gene, MGHDK is the CDR1 and SYGVNS is the CDR2. V drops 2 bases and J drops 8 bases, leaving 9 bases in between. The library came from the immunoSEQ multiplex PCR assay. RNA was extracted from all samples and reverse transcribed into cDNA as template for TCR sequencing. SuperScript III was used to make first-strand cDNA, primed with a 2:1 mix of oligo-dT and random hexamers. A synthetic immune receptor repertoire was used to assess amplification bias, and residual bias was removed computationally. The original pipeline was this. Raw reads were preprocessed to remove errors, and CDR3 was defined according to IMGT conventions as the region from the conserved cysteine to phenylalanine. Clonality was calculated as 1 minus Shannon entropy normalized by log2 of the number of productive unique TCRs. Whether scalp clones were CD4 or CD8 was inferred by matching scalp TCRbeta sequences against CD4 and CD8 repertoires sorted from blood. TCRdb holds this immuneACCESS table with in-frame rearrangements only. Some clones are missing; in checked studies, unresolved V genes explain under half, and the rest has no known cause. The DNA gave D and trimming, while V, J and clone size come from that table. The sample table records hundreds of thousands of clones; around three fifths of these occur just once. More than 0.4% of the sample goes to the ten largest clones.

This record belongs to a study of CD8+ T cells in alopecia areata (dated by TCRdb to 2016 to 2019). General notes on the study: Treated patients were enrolled in an open-label pilot trial of oral tofacitinib at 5 to 10 mg twice daily for moderate-to-severe alopecia areata. Amplification of TCRbeta CDR3 regions was done by immunoSEQ multiplex PCR using 35 Vbeta forward primers and 13 Jbeta reverse primers. Biopsies were taken from tofacitinib-treated patients at baseline and again at 4 and 24 weeks into treatment, and several of those patients also had a later scalp biopsy. Scalp clonality was compared across normal scalp (n=4), patchy alopecia areata scalp (n=8), and alopecia totalis/universalis scalp (n=8). Tofacitinib was given for 6 to 18 months, followed by 6 months of follow-up off drug to assess delayed response and recurrence. High-throughput TCRbeta sequencing was used to examine T cell clonal expansion in alopecia areata in both the C3H/HeJ mouse model and human patients. RNA was obtained with the PAXgene miRNA kit for fixed scalp, the miRNeasy kit for PBMCs, and the RNeasy kit for mouse skin. On the human side, TCRbeta sequencing was run on scalp tissue and on sorted CD4+ and CD8+ peripheral blood T cells from healthy controls and from alopecia areata patients with either patchy or totalis/universalis disease.

Points the paper makes about the study in general: Unlike mouse skin, where gammadelta T cells dominate, normal human skin contains resident alphabeta T cells that get sequenced too, which complicates analysis of the scalp TCR repertoire. Compared with normal scalp, lesional scalp, particularly in alopecia totalis/universalis, had higher clonality and more expanded CD8+ clones, which suggests antigenic drive. Compared with mice, TCR sequences shared between patients were less clear, possibly partly because of HLA diversity across the patient population.

Recombination connected TRBV25-1 to TRBJ1-2; no confident D gene assignment can be made. This TCR derives from a human donor with alopecia areata. Sequenced here: CD4+ T cells sorted from blood, sampled at week 0. CDR3 protein: CASSELGVGYTF. The base sequence is TGTGCCAGCAGTGAACTTGGGGTAGGCTACACCTTC.